Below are 11 T cell receptor beta chains sequenced from a single sample in a study of T cells in Graves' hyperthyroidism and ophthalmopathy. RNA transcripts gave rise to amplified TCR beta CDR3 regions. First-round RT-PCR targeting the TCR CDR3 was performed with the HTBI primer set. TCRdb passed the multiplex PCR reads through MiXCR, listing each CDR3 protein once. The table has hundreds of thousands of distinct CDR3 sequences, 20% to 25% seen once. Sample: blood. Receptors originate from a man in his forties or fifties with Graves' hyperthyroidism that later progressed to Graves' ophthalmopathy.

This clonotype was counted a few times. Written as DNA, the CDR3 is TGTGCCAGCAGTTACTCGCCATCGGCAGGGGTGAACACTGAAGCTTTCTTT. Amino acid sequence: CASSYSPSAGVNTEAFF. The chain has TRBV6-5 and TRBJ1-1; D may be TRBD1 (6 bases). Germline V gives CDR1 MNHEY, CDR2 SVGAGI. The length of the CDR3 is 17 residues. Trimming shortened V by 0 bases and J by 0 bases, and 14 bases separated the two germline ends.

The table lists this clonotype with many counts. The chain is built from TRBV11-2 and TRBJ2-7, with a tentative D call TRBD1 (6 bases). Trimming stripped 5 bases from V and 1 base from J, with 24 bases between. Germline loops: CDR1 SGHAT, CDR2 FQNNGV. The CDR3 is made up of 18 amino acids. The CDR3 DNA sequence: TGTGCCAGCAGCCCCCAACCCACGACAGGTCTAGGATCCTACGAGCAGTACTTC. Protein sequence: CASSPQPTTGLGSYEQYF. The entire variable domain, with the rest obtained from reference TRBV11-2 and TRBJ2-7, is as follows: EAGVAQSPRYKIIEKRQSVAFWCNPISGHATLYWYQQILGQGPKLLIQFQNNGVVDDSQLPKDRFSAERLKGVDSTLKIQPAKLEDSAVYLCASSPQPTTGLGSYEQYFGPGTRLTVT.

This clonotype was seen only a few times. The rearrangement uses TRBV6-4 and TRBJ2-1; D call uncertain. CDR1 is MRHNA, CDR2 SNTAGT, per germline. V was pared by 6 bases and J by 6 bases, with 18 bases between. The length of the CDR3 is 15 residues. CDR3: CASRSLGLNVNEQFF. The CDR3 DNA reads TGTGCCAGCAGATCCCTAGGCCTCAACGTCAATGAGCAGTTCTTC.

Ten or more counts support this clonotype. This chain joins TRBV2 and TRBJ2-2, with D perhaps given as TRBD1 or TRBD2 (6 bases each). CDR1 is SNHLY, CDR2 FYNNEI, per germline. The CDR3 contains 15 residues. Trimming removed 7 bases from V and 4 bases from J, with 16 bases in between. CDR3 protein: CASTPQGGPTGELFF. The CDR3, as DNA: TGTGCCAGCACACCCCAAGGGGGGCCCACCGGGGAGCTGTTTTTT.

Ten or more counts support this clonotype. The CDR3 sequence: CAISYSGSAYEQYF. In nucleotides, the CDR3 is TGTGCCATCAGTTATAGCGGGAGCGCCTACGAGCAGTACTTC. The V gene is TRBV10-3, the J gene TRBJ2-7, with 9 positions matching TRBD2. Per germline, CDR1 ENHRY and CDR2 SYGVKD. CDR3 size: 14 residues. V was clipped by 5 bases and J by 2 bases; unmatched bases: 4.

This clonotype was seen many times. CDR3 in amino acids: CASRGTQGKDTQYF. In DNA form, the CDR3 reads TGTGCCAGCAGAGGTACACAGGGAAAGGATACGCAGTATTTT. The chain employs TRBV7-9 and TRBJ2-3; tentatively, D is TRBD1 (6 bases). This CDR3 is 14 amino acids long. V lost 6 bases and J 6 bases, leaving 16 bases between the germline ends. Germline assignment: CDR1 SEHNR and CDR2 FQNEAQ (reference sequence).

The sample holds one count of this clonotype. A much larger clone sits a single nucleotide away, making a read error possible. The rearrangement links TRBV20-1 to TRBJ1-6; the D is unclear. The CDR3 loop spans 14 amino acids. Germline CDR1 and CDR2: DFQATT and SNEGSKA (reference sequence). CDR3 nucleotide sequence: TGCGGTGCTATCGGATTCCCTTTCTATTCACCCCTCCACTTT. Translated, it gives CGAIGFPFYSPLHF.

In this sample, this clonotype turned up many times. V is TRBV6-1 and J is TRBJ2-5; TRBD2 matches 7 bases. The CDR3 totals 17 residues. CDR1 and CDR2 (germline): MNHNS, SASEGT. The V segment lost 2 bases and the J segment 2 bases; nucleotides outside the gene matches: 11. CDR3 DNA: TGTGCCAGCAGTGAATTCCTAGCGGCAGGATTTCAAGAGACCCAGTACTTC. Translated, it gives CASSEFLAAGFQETQYF.

This clonotype came up many times. A read error may be the cause here, since a much bigger clone is one base away. The rearrangement joins TRBV6-2 or TRBV6-3 to TRBJ2-5; D tentatively reads TRBD1 or TRBD2 (5 bases each). Germline CDR1 reads MNHEY; CDR2 reads SVGEGT. This CDR3 comprises 13 residues. Here the CDR3 DNA reads TGTGCCGCCCGGGACCCAGGGAGTGAGATCCAGTACTTC. Translated: CAARDPGSEIQYF.

Ten or more counts support this clonotype. The chain recombines TRBV4-2 with TRBJ2-7; D unclear. Germline V gene lookup returns CDR1 LGHNA and CDR2 YNFKEQ. The CDR3 is 15 amino acids. Between the trimmed V and J ends, which lost 0 bases and 3 bases, there was a span of 12 bases. The CDR3 sequence: CASSQDAGPVYEQYF. DNA of the CDR3: TGTGCCAGCAGCCAAGATGCCGGGCCCGTCTACGAGCAGTACTTC.

This clonotype was recorded at least ten times. The gene calls are TRBV3-1 and TRBJ2-5; 8 bases line up with TRBD2. The ends lost 2 bases at V and 5 bases at J; junction bases unmatched: 13. The germline V gene encodes CDR1 LGHDT and CDR2 YNNKEL (reference sequence). The CDR3 has 17 residues. CDR3 protein: CASSQRFSREEGETQYF. In DNA form, the CDR3 reads TGTGCCAGCAGCCAACGGTTCTCGCGGGAGGAGGGGGAGACCCAGTACTTC.